The 15 T cell receptor beta chains below were found in one sample sequenced in a study of PD-1 blockade in classical Hodgkin lymphoma. TCRdb's copy holds only in-frame clones and misses some; the assay was immunoSEQ multiplex PCR. The data show roughly 60,000 clones, roughly 90% seen once. There was relapse after autologous stem cell transplantation in every patient, and there was variation in brentuximab vedotin exposure. Sample: peripheral blood mononuclear cells (PBMCs), taken at baseline. The origin of the receptors is a human donor with classical Hodgkin lymphoma.

The chain links TRBV19 to TRBJ1-1, with D maybe TRBD1 (6 bases). The V and J ends lost 3 bases and 1 base respectively, with 9 bases between them. The CDR3 is made up of 14 amino acids. Germline loops: CDR1 LNHDA, CDR2 SQIVND (reference sequence). The DNA of the CDR3 is TGTGCCAGTAGTATGGACAGACCGAACACTGAAGCTTTCTTT. This codes for CASSMDRPNTEAFF.

J is TRBJ1-4 and V is TRBV5-5, with TRBD1 as a possible D gene (5 bases). The CDR3 totals 14 residues. V lost 10 bases to trimming and J lost 7 bases, with 20 bases between them. Germline lookup yields CDR1 SGHKS and CDR2 YYEKEE (reference sequence). The CDR3 nucleotides read TGTGCCTGCTGGGGGGACCGGCCGCGTGAAAAACTGTTTTTT. Its protein product is CACWGDRPREKLFF.

This clone appeared a single time. The V gene is TRBV13, the J gene TRBJ1-1; TRBD1 might be the D (5 bases). The CDR3 is 12 amino acids. V was trimmed by 8 bases and J by 8 bases, leaving 15 bases between them. From germline, CDR1 is PRHDT and CDR2 FYEKMQ (reference sequence). The CDR3 region is CASGQGEDEAFF. CDR3 sequence (DNA): TGTGCCAGCGGCCAAGGGGAGGACGAAGCTTTCTTT.

This clone was recorded only once. V gene TRBV27 combines with J gene TRBJ1-1, with D unclear. Germline lookup yields CDR1 MNHEY and CDR2 SMNVEV (reference sequence). Trimming took 0 bases from V and 4 from J, leaving 6 bases between them. CDR3 length: 13 amino acids. The CDR3 protein is CASSLSRGTEAFF. The CDR3, as DNA: TGTGCCAGCAGTTTATCGCGGGGCACTGAAGCTTTCTTT.

The chain couples TRBV7-9 to TRBJ2-2; 8 bases align to TRBD1. The V gene's germline CDR1 is SEHNR and CDR2 FQNEAQ (reference sequence). Trimming removed 6 bases from V and 6 bases from J; junction bases left unmatched: 12. The CDR3 extends over 16 amino acids. CDR3: CASSYSQGATPGELFF. The CDR3 bases are TGTGCCAGCAGTTATAGTCAGGGGGCTACCCCCGGGGAGCTGTTTTTT.

V is TRBV19 and J is TRBJ1-1; D is unclear. V was cut by 3 bases and J by 8 bases, with 16 bases left in between. CDR1 and CDR2 (germline): LNHDA, SQIVND (reference sequence). The CDR3 spans 14 residues. This CDR3 reads CASSMRISAPEAFF. DNA of the CDR3: TGTGCCAGTAGTATGAGAATCAGCGCTCCCGAAGCTTTCTTT.

The chain recombines TRBV7-8 with TRBJ2-5; D gene uncertain. This CDR3 has 13 residues. V lost 1 base, J lost 7 bases, and 10 bases lay in between. The germline CDR1 and CDR2 sequences are SGHVS and FQNEAQ. The CDR3 is CASSLEGIGTQYF. The CDR3 nucleotides read TGTGCCAGCAGCTTAGAGGGAATCGGGACCCAGTACTTC.

The rearrangement joins TRBV9 to TRBJ2-3; no firm D call. V lost 0 bases and J lost 4, with 9 bases in between. The CDR3 is 14 residues long. Germline V CDR1 and CDR2: SGDLS, YYNGEE. The CDR3 is CASSVETSADTQYF. The CDR3 bases are TGTGCCAGCAGCGTAGAGACCTCCGCAGATACGCAGTATTTT.

This chain connects TRBV28 to TRBJ1-2; weak D call: TRBD1 (5 bases). CDR1 and CDR2 from the germline V gene are MDHEN and SYDVKM. The CDR3 extends over 12 amino acids. V gave up 9 bases and J gave up 14 bases, with 22 bases separating them. The CDR3 protein is CASGGGTGYPTF. The CDR3 DNA reads TGTGCCAGTGGGGGTGGGACTGGATACCCGACCTTC.

The rearrangement uses TRBV10-1 and TRBJ2-1; 9 nucleotides match TRBD2. The CDR3 is 17 amino acids. V shed 1 base and J 9 bases; nucleotides not matched to a gene: 13. Germline V gene lookup returns CDR1 WNHNN and CDR2 SYGVQD (reference sequence). For the CDR3, the DNA is TGCGCCAGCAGTGAGTATCCTAGCGGGGCTCCAGGGAGTGAGCAGTTCTTC. The encoded protein is CASSEYPSGAPGSEQFF.

The V and J genes are TRBV5-4 and TRBJ2-7; no clear D gene. V was cut by 3 bases and J by 2 bases, with 9 bases left in between. CDR1 and CDR2 from the germline V gene are SGHNT and YYREEE (reference sequence). The CDR3 length is 13 residues. The CDR3 DNA follows: TGTGCCAGCAGCTATGGCAACGCCTACGAGCAGTACTTC. Translated, it gives CASSYGNAYEQYF.

The chain couples TRBV2 to TRBJ2-2, with D unresolved. Germline CDR1 is SNHLY and CDR2 is FYNNEI. V gave up 3 bases and J gave up 5 bases, with 10 bases separating them. CDR3 length equals 14 residues. CDR3 region: CASSDWGRTGELFF. The CDR3 nucleotides read TGTGCCAGCAGTGACTGGGGAAGGACCGGGGAGCTGTTTTTT.

The chain has TRBV28 and TRBJ1-6; D remains unclear. Germline loops: CDR1 MDHEN, CDR2 SYDVKM. The V gene lost 6 bases and the J gene lost 4 bases, with 13 bases spanning the gap. CDR3 length equals 15 residues. CDR3 in amino acids: CASSLLDGYNSPLHF. The CDR3 DNA sequence: TGTGCCAGCAGCCTCCTGGACGGATATAATTCACCCCTCCACTTT. Full variable domain (rest looked up from reference TRBV28 and TRBJ1-6): DVKVTQSSRYLVKRTGEKVFLECVQDMDHENMFWYRQDPGLGLRLIYFSYDVKMKEKGDIPEGYSVSREKKERFSLILESASTNQTSMYLCASSLLDGYNSPLHFGNGTRLTVT.

There are a few counts of this clone. The chain couples TRBV28 to TRBJ2-7; 7 bases are shared with TRBD1. Per germline, CDR1 MDHEN and CDR2 SYDVKM. Unmatched junction bases numbered 18, after V lost 5 bases and J lost 5 bases. The CDR3 spans 17 residues. CDR3 sequence (DNA): TGTGCCAGCAGTACTTGGCCTGGGACAGAGAGTCCGCACGAGCAGTACTTC. Amino acids: CASSTWPGTESPHEQYF.

As to this clone: One junction end disagrees with the germline gene, perhaps due to a read error. V and J are TRBV2 and TRBJ2-3; D is ambiguous. Per germline, CDR1 SNHLY and CDR2 FYNNEI. This CDR3 has 8 residues. CDR3 sequence: CSTDTQYF. Here the CDR3 DNA reads TGCAGCACAGATACGCAGTATTTT. The full variable domain, in which reference TRBV2 and TRBJ2-3 provide the parts outside the CDR3, is EPEVTQTPSHQVTQMGQEVILRCVPISNHLYFYWYRQILGQKVEFLVSFYNNEISEKSEIFDDQFSVERPDGSNFTLKIRSTKLEDSAMYFCSTDTQYFGPGTRLTVL.